This T cell receptor beta chain was profiled in a study of T-cell memory formation after mild COVID-19. Turning to this clonotype: The antigen is not known.

Using its own MiXCR run on the 5' RACE reads, TCRdb lists one record per CDR3 protein. Among around 450,000 distinct CDR3 sequences listed, approximately 24% were seen once. Study-wide points: CD4+ contracting clones were mainly CM and EM; CD8+ ones, EMRA. Among clones contracting day 15 to 85, CD4/CD8 was balanced, whereas later expanders leaned CD4+. Memory sampled before infection contained some responding clones, suggesting cross-reactive memory joined.

Trimming cost V 4 bases and J 2 bases, with 0 bases left between them. The CDR3 has 11 amino acids. Germline lookup yields CDR1 ENHRY and CDR2 SYGVKD. The chain joins TRBV10-3 to TRBJ1-3; D gene unclear. The clonotype originates from an adult woman who had mild COVID-19 (a few samples of this study predate the infection). Cell type and time point are not known. Input material: PBMCs or a T cell subset sorted from them (not recorded which). CDR3 sequence reads: CAISAGNTIYF. Written as DNA, the CDR3 is TGTGCCATCAGTGCTGGAAACACCATATATTTT.